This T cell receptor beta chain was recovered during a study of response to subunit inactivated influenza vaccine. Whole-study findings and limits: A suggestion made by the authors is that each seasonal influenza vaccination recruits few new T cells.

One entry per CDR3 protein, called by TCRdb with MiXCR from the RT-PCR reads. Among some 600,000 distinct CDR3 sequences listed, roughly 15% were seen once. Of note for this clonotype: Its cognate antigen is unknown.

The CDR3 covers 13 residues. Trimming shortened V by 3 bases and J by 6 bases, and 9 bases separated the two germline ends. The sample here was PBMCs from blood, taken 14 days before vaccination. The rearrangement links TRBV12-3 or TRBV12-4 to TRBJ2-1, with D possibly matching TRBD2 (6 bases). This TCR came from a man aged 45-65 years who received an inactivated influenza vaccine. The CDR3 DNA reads TGTGCCAGCAGTTTCAGAGCGGGCAATGAGCAGTTCTTC. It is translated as CASSFRAGNEQFF.